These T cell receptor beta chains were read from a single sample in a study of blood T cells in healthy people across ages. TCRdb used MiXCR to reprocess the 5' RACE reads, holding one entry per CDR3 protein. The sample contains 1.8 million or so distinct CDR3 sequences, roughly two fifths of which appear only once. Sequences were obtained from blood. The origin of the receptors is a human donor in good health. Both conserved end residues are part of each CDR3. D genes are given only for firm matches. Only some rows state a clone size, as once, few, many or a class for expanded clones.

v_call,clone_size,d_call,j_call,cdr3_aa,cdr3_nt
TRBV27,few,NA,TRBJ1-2,CASRGTDEGPNYGYTF,TGTGCCAGCAGGGGTACGGACGAAGGACCTAACTATGGCTACACCTTC
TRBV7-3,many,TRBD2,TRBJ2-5,CASSLLAGGSETQYF,TGTGCCAGCAGCCTACTAGCGGGGGGGTCAGAGACCCAGTACTTC
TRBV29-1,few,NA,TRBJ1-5,CSVVVQINQPQHF,TGCAGCGTTGTTGTACAGATCAATCAGCCCCAGCATTTT
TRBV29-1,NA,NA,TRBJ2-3,CSVRNSADTQYF,TGCAGCGTGCGCAACAGCGCAGATACGCAGTATTTT
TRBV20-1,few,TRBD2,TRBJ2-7,CSARGVSYEQYF,TGCAGTGCGCGGGGGGTATCCTACGAGCAGTACTTC
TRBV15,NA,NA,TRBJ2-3,CATSSTSASTDTQYF,TGTGCCACCAGCAGTACTAGTGCTAGCACAGATACGCAGTATTTT
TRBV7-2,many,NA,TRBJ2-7,CASSWGTLYEQYF,TGTGCCAGCAGCTGGGGGACCCTCTACGAGCAGTACTTC
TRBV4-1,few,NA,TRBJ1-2,CASSRTVHSSYGYTF,TGCGCCAGCAGCCGCACAGTGCATTCGAGCTATGGCTACACCTTC
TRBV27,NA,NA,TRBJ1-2,CASSTADRNYGYTF,TGTGCCAGTTCCACTGCCGACAGAAACTATGGCTACACCTTC
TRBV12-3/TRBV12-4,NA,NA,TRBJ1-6,CASSRTPPNSPLHF,TGTGCCAGCAGCCGGACCCCGCCAAATTCACCCCTCCACTTT
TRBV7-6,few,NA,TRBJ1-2,CASSGWDGAVAGYGYTF,TGTGCCAGCAGCGGATGGGACGGAGCAGTAGCCGGCTATGGCTACACCTTC
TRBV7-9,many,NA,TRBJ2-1,CASSLSINEQFF,TGTGCCAGCAGCTTGTCAATCAATGAGCAGTTCTTC
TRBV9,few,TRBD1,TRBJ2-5,CASSVGNRGGRQETQYF,TGTGCCAGCAGCGTAGGTAACAGGGGTGGTCGCCAAGAGACCCAGTACTTC
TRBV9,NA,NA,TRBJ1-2,CASSGPGGYTF,TGTGCCAGCAGCGGCCCTGGCGGCTACACCTTC
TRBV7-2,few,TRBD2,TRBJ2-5,CVSSRSGGVLGETQYF,TGTGTCAGCAGCCGCTCGGGAGGGGTCTTAGGAGAGACCCAGTACTTC
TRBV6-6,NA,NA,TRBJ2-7,CASSPGRSVEQYF,TGTGCCAGCAGTCCCGGACGATCAGTCGAGCAGTACTTC
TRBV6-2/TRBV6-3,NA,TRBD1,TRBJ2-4,CASKEGGADIQYF,TGTGCCAGCAAGGAAGGGGGCGCGGACATTCAGTACTTC
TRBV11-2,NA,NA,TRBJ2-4,CASSSPTTASGQYF,TGTGCCAGCAGCTCCCCGACAACGGCGTCCGGGCAGTACTTC
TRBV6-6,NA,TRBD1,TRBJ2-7,CASSYSIAQGAYEQYF,TGTGCCAGCAGTTACTCGATTGCACAGGGGGCCTACGAGCAGTACTTC
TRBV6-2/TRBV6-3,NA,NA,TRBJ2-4,CASSLEIQIAKNIQYF,TGTGCCAGCAGTTTGGAGATTCAAATAGCCAAAAACATTCAGTACTTC
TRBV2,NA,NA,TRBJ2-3,CASTSDSSTDTQYF,TGTGCCAGCACCTCAGATTCTAGCACAGATACGCAGTATTTT
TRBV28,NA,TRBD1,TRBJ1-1,CASSLSLGTGRSTEAFF,TGTGCCAGCAGTTTATCCCTTGGGACAGGGAGGAGCACTGAAGCTTTCTTT
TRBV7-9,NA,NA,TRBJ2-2,CASSFLSANTGELFF,TGTGCCAGCAGCTTTCTGAGCGCGAACACCGGGGAGCTGTTTTTT
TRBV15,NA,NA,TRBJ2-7,CATSRVSVIFYEQYF,TGTGCCACCAGCAGAGTGTCCGTTATTTTCTACGAGCAGTACTTC
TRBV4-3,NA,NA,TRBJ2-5,CASSQASRGSQETQYF,TGCGCCAGCAGCCAAGCGTCAAGAGGATCACAAGAGACCCAGTACTTC
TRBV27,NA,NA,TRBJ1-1,CASIGPKEDTEAFF,TGTGCCAGCATAGGCCCTAAGGAAGACACTGAAGCTTTCTTT
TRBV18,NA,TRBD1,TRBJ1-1,CASSPSTGQTEAFF,TGTGCCAGCTCACCCTCGACAGGGCAAACTGAAGCTTTCTTT
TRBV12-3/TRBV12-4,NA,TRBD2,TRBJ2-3,CASISGGFSDTQYF,TGTGCCAGCATTAGCGGGGGGTTTTCAGATACGCAGTATTTT
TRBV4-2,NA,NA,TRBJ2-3,CASSQVTAGSTDTQYF,TGTGCCAGCAGCCAAGTGACGGCGGGGAGCACAGATACGCAGTATTTT
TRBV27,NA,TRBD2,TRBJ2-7,CASSPAGQVAEQYF,TGTGCCAGCAGCCCAGCGGGGCAGGTTGCCGAGCAGTACTTC
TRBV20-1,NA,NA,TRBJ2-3,CSAREVGPGTGSTDTQYF,TGCAGTGCTAGGGAGGTCGGCCCAGGGACGGGTAGCACAGATACGCAGTATTTT
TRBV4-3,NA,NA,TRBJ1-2,CASSQEYVTNYGYTF,TGCGCCAGCAGCCAAGAATACGTCACTAACTATGGCTACACCTTC
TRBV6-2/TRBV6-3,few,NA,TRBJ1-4,CARTDDGKLFF,TGTGCCAGGACCGACGACGGAAAACTGTTTTTT
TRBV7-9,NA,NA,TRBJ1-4,CASSLVQGMIFTNEKLFF,TGTGCCAGCAGCTTAGTCCAGGGCATGATATTCACTAATGAAAAACTGTTTTTT
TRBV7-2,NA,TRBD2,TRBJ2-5,CASSHRTSGVGETQYF,TGTGCCAGCAGCCATAGGACTAGCGGGGTGGGAGAGACCCAGTACTTC
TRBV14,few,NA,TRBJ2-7,CASSEGPVDSYEQYF,TGTGCCAGCAGCGAAGGGCCGGTGGACTCCTACGAGCAGTACTTC
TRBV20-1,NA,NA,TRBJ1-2,CSARLVRNYGYTF,TGCAGTGCTAGACTTGTCAGAAACTATGGCTACACCTTC
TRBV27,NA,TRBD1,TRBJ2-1,CASSSGGQGWGEQFF,TGTGCCAGCAGTTCAGGCGGACAGGGGTGGGGGGAGCAGTTCTTC
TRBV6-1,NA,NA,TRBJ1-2,CASSESRGYGYTF,TGTGCCAGCAGTGAATCCCGAGGGTATGGCTACACCTTC
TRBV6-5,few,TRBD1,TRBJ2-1,CASSYSIDRVVSNEQFF,TGTGCCAGCAGTTACTCTATTGACAGGGTAGTAAGCAATGAGCAGTTCTTC
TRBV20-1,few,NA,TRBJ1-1,CSARGEITEAFF,TGCAGTGCTAGAGGAGAGATCACTGAAGCTTTCTTT
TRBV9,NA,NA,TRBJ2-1,CASSVEGQGGYNEQFF,TGTGCCAGCAGCGTAGAAGGGCAGGGGGGATACAATGAGCAGTTCTTC
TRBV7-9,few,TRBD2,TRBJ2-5,CASSRGLGNQETQYF,TGTGCCAGCAGCCGGGGACTAGGGAACCAAGAGACCCAGTACTTC
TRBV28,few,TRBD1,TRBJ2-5,CASSFHRGRETQYF,TGTGCCAGCAGTTTCCACAGGGGGCGAGAGACCCAGTACTTC
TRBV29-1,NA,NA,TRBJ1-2,CSVAVNGYTF,TGCAGCGTTGCGGTCAATGGCTACACCTTC
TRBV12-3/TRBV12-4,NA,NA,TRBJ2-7,CASSLESSGSYEQYF,TGTGCCAGCAGTTTGGAGAGCAGTGGGTCCTACGAGCAGTACTTC
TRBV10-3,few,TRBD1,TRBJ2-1,CAIRPDRGGNEQFF,TGTGCCATCAGGCCCGACAGGGGGGGAAATGAGCAGTTCTTC
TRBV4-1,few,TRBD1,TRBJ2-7,CASSHRTGGDYEQYF,TGCGCCAGCAGCCATAGGACAGGGGGCGATTACGAGCAGTACTTC
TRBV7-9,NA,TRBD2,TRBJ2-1,CASSLEGTSGGPSYNEQFF,TGTGCCAGCAGCTTAGAGGGGACTAGCGGGGGGCCCTCCTACAATGAGCAGTTCTTC
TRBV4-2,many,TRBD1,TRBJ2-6,CASSQAGQGESGANVLTF,TGTGCCAGCAGCCAAGCCGGCCAGGGGGAATCTGGGGCCAACGTCCTGACTTTC
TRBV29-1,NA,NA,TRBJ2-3,CSVALTGTDTQYF,TGCAGCGTTGCCTTGACAGGCACAGATACGCAGTATTTT
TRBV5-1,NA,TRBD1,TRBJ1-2,CASSLGGTGVPLIYGYTF,TGCGCCAGCAGCTTGGGTGGGACAGGGGTCCCCCTAATTTATGGCTACACCTTC
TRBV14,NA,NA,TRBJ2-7,CASSQDLDSEQYF,TGTGCCAGCAGCCAAGATCTGGACTCCGAGCAGTACTTC
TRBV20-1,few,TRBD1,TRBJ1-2,CSARIRDRDLQGAYGYTF,TGCAGTGCTAGAATCCGGGACAGGGACCTGCAAGGGGCCTATGGCTACACCTTC
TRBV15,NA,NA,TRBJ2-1,CAASMVLLSYNEQFF,TGTGCCGCCAGCATGGTACTCCTCTCCTACAATGAGCAGTTCTTC
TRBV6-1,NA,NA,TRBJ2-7,CASSERYDEQYF,TGTGCCAGCAGTGAGCGGTACGACGAGCAGTACTTC
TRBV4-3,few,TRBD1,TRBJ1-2,CASSQGRGLGYGYTF,TGCGCCAGCAGCCAAGGGAGGGGGCTTGGATATGGCTACACCTTC